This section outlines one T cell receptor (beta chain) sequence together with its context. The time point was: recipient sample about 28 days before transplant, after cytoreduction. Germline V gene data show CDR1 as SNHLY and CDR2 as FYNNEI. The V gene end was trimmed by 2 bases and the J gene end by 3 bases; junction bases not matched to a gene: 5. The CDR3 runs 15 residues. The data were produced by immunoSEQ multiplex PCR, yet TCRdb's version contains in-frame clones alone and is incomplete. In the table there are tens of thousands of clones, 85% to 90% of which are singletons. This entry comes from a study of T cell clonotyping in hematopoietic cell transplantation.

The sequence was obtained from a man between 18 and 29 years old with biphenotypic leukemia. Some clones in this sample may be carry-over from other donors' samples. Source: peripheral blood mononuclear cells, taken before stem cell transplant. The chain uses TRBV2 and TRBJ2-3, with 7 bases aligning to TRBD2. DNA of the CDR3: TGTGCCAGCAGTGAAATGCCTAGCGGTACAGATACGCAGTATTTT. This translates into CASSEMPSGTDTQYF. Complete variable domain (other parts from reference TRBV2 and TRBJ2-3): EPEVTQTPSHQVTQMGQEVILRCVPISNHLYFYWYRQILGQKVEFLVSFYNNEISEKSEIFDDQFSVERPDGSNFTLKIRSTKLEDSAMYFCASSEMPSGTDTQYFGPGTRLTVL.